A single sample is the source of the 8 T cell receptor beta chains below, sequenced in a study of cytomegalovirus exposure and HLA in healthy donors. A multiplex PCR was run with 60 Vbeta primers and 13 Jbeta primers. TCRdb's table, derived via immunoSEQ multiplex PCR, lists solely in-frame clones and lacks some. The sample has 90,000 to 120,000 clones, 82% seen once; the top ten hold about 2.5%. The sample taken for sequencing was PBMCs. These receptors came from a young man in good health and CMV-seropositive.

With regard to this clone: Compared with germline, one end of the junction differs, possibly owing to a read error. J is TRBJ2-1 and V is TRBV30, with TRBD2 matching 7 bases. Germline lookup yields CDR1 GTSNPN and CDR2 SVGIG (reference sequence). The CDR3 is 10 residues long. CDR3 coding DNA: TGCACCTGGGGGGGGAATGAGCAGTTCTTC. Its protein is CTWGGNEQFF.

The count of this clone is one. The V gene is TRBV5-1, the J gene TRBJ1-6; 7 bases align to TRBD1. This CDR3 is built from 16 residues. J lost 8 bases, V lost 4 bases, and 12 bases had no gene match. From germline, CDR1 is SGHRS and CDR2 YFSETQ. The DNA of the CDR3 is TGCGCCAGCAGCCCCCGACAGGGCGGGGTAGATTCACCCCTCCACTTT. It is translated as CASSPRQGGVDSPLHF.

V and J are TRBV5-1 and TRBJ2-1; possibly TRBD2 for D (6 bases). Trimming left V 4 bases short and J 0 bases short, with 11 bases between. This CDR3 is built from 15 residues. Germline V gene data show CDR1 as SGHRS and CDR2 as YFSETQ. The CDR3 coding sequence is TGCGCCAGCAGCGTTGACGGGAGCTCCTACAATGAGCAGTTCTTC. Translating it yields CASSVDGSSYNEQFF.

Only one count was recorded for this clone. The chain employs TRBV11-1 and TRBJ2-5; 7 bases map to TRBD2. With 3 bases clipped from V and 4 bases from J, the junction kept 8 bases outside the gene matches. The V gene's germline CDR1 is SGHAT and CDR2 FQDESV (reference sequence). The CDR3 totals 15 residues. For the CDR3, the DNA is TGTGCCAGCAGCTTCGCTAGCGGTCCGCGAGAGACCCAGTACTTC. Translating gives CASSFASGPRETQYF.

The chain has TRBV18 and TRBJ2-3; 7 positions match TRBD1. This CDR3 is built from 13 residues. V gave up 9 bases and J gave up 1 base; unmatched junction bases: 4. Looked up from germline, CDR1 is KGHSH and CDR2 is LQKENI. The CDR3 is CASEGQGTDTQYF. The CDR3 DNA follows: TGTGCCAGTGAAGGACAGGGCACAGATACGCAGTATTTT.

The V and J genes are TRBV4-1 and TRBJ2-3; possibly TRBD2 for D (6 bases). Germline V CDR1 and CDR2: MGHRA, YSYEKL. V was clipped by 4 bases and J by 5 bases, with 22 bases between them. The CDR3 is 17 amino acids. The CDR3 region is CASSLVPGLARGDTQYF. The CDR3 DNA is TGCGCCAGCAGCCTAGTCCCGGGACTGGCTCGTGGAGATACGCAGTATTTT.

The chain has TRBV6-1 and TRBJ2-2; possibly TRBD2 for D (5 bases). The V end lost 4 bases, the J end lost 0 bases, and 9 bases lay between the germline ends. Germline V lookup: CDR1 MNHNS, CDR2 SASEGT. CDR3 length: 15 residues. CDR3 bases: TGTGCCAGCAGTGCCGGGAACGCGAACACCGGGGAGCTGTTTTTT. Translation: CASSAGNANTGELFF.

The chain uses TRBV5-1 and TRBJ2-1; D not resolved. Germline-derived CDR1 and CDR2 are SGHRS and YFSETQ. The CDR3 consists of 13 residues. V lost 7 bases, J lost 12 bases, and 20 bases lay in between. CDR3 region: CASRLDLVSGQFF. For the CDR3, the DNA is TGCGCCAGCCGCCTCGATCTGGTATCAGGGCAGTTCTTC.